The clone carrying this T cell receptor beta chain turned up a few times. This sample also contains other DNA sequences that code for the same CDR3. Clones were read by immunoSEQ multiplex PCR, and TCRdb kept only the in-frame ones, dropping some. In the table there are about 94,000 clones, 90% to 97% of which are singletons. The data originate from a study of technical replicates of blood from several donors. The origin of this receptor is a human donor in good health. The sample taken for sequencing was T cells isolated from PBMCs.

The CDR3 loop is CASSFQGTEAFF. As DNA, the CDR3 is TGCGCCAGCAGCTTCCAGGGGACTGAAGCTTTCTTT. The chain employs TRBV5-1 and TRBJ1-1, with D possibly matching TRBD1 (6 bases). CDR3 length equals 12 residues. The ends were cut back, 2 bases at V and 5 bases at J, with 7 bases in the middle. Per the germline V gene, CDR1 is SGHRS and CDR2 is YFSETQ.